The T cell receptor beta chain under discussion was sequenced for a study of blood T cells in healthy people across ages. General observations from the study: TCR beta diversity tracked closely with naive T cell percentage.

Through a sample-barcoded 5' primer and a J-beta primer mix, a second PCR was run for roughly 6 to 11 cycles. TCRdb fed the 5' RACE reads into MiXCR, producing one record per CDR3 protein. The sample includes approximately 780,000 distinct CDR3 sequences, approximately 24% of them seen just once. V was trimmed by 0 bases and J by 4 bases, leaving 18 bases between them. Germline CDR1 is MGHRA and CDR2 is YSYEKL. The length of the CDR3 is 17 residues. As regards this clonotype: The antigen remains unidentified.

Extraction yielded at least 6 micrograms of total RNA per sample. This sample was shared with a second study, whose subject was T cells of mothers and their children. That investigation notes: Unrelated mother-child pairs always had slightly, but never significantly, lower normalized overlap than related pairs.

V and J are TRBV4-1 and TRBJ1-2; the D gene is possibly TRBD1 (5 bases). This sequence originates from a boy younger than 18 in good health. The sequencing input was blood. Here the CDR3 DNA reads TGCGCCAGCAGCCAAGACCCCCCCGGGACCTATTCCTATGGCTACACCTTC. This encodes CASSQDPPGTYSYGYTF.